Shown below are 5 T cell receptor beta chains from a single sample sequenced in a study of cytomegalovirus exposure and HLA in healthy donors. A multiplex PCR was run with 60 Vbeta primers and 13 Jbeta primers. Measured with immunoSEQ multiplex PCR; TCRdb has only the in-frame clones, and not every one. The table lists roughly 120,000 clones, roughly 9% of them singletons. The sequenced sample was PBMCs. These receptors were taken from a middle-aged woman in good health and CMV-seropositive.

This clone has more than one count but fewer than ten. The V and J genes are TRBV4-1 and TRBJ1-1; D gene uncertain. This CDR3 contains 15 residues. Germline CDR1 MGHRA, CDR2 YSYEKL. Trimming left V 5 bases short and J 7 bases short, with 20 bases between. CDR3 region: CASSGGQAAVGEAFF. As DNA, the CDR3 is TGCGCCAGCAGCGGAGGTCAGGCGGCGGTGGGTGAAGCTTTCTTT.

The rearrangement links TRBV15 to TRBJ1-2; 8 positions match TRBD1. V dropped 8 bases and J dropped 1; count of bases not matched to a gene: 6. Per germline, CDR1 LNHNV and CDR2 YYDKDF (reference sequence). This CDR3 is built from 14 residues. The CDR3 here is CATGDRGHNYGYTF. The CDR3 DNA reads TGTGCCACCGGTGACAGGGGACATAACTATGGCTACACCTTC.

This chain uses TRBV7-9 with TRBJ2-4; D unresolved. The CDR3 covers 15 residues. CDR1 is SEHNR, CDR2 FQNEAQ, per germline (reference sequence). The V end lost 3 bases, the J end lost 0 bases, and 9 bases lay between the germline ends. As DNA, the CDR3 is TGTGCCAGCAGCTTCCCGGCGGCAGCCAAAAACATTCAGTACTTC. Protein: CASSFPAAAKNIQYF.

J is TRBJ1-1 and V is TRBV6-1; possible D gene TRBD1, 5 bases. The germline V and J ends were trimmed by 8 bases and 4 bases, with 14 bases remaining between them. Germline CDR1 reads MNHNS; CDR2 reads SASEGT. This CDR3 is built from 13 residues. The CDR3 DNA follows: TGTGCCAGCTCCCCAGCGGGGGTCACTGAAGCTTTCTTT. This codes for CASSPAGVTEAFF.

The J gene is TRBJ2-1, the V gene TRBV9, with D maybe TRBD1 (5 bases). This CDR3 spans 15 amino acids. Per the germline V gene, CDR1 is SGDLS and CDR2 is YYNGEE. With 0 bases removed from V and 5 bases from J, the gap between germline ends came to 12 bases. CDR3 coding DNA: TGTGCCAGCAGCGTAGTAGGGGATAGCAACAATGAGCAGTTCTTC. Its protein product is CASSVVGDSNNEQFF.